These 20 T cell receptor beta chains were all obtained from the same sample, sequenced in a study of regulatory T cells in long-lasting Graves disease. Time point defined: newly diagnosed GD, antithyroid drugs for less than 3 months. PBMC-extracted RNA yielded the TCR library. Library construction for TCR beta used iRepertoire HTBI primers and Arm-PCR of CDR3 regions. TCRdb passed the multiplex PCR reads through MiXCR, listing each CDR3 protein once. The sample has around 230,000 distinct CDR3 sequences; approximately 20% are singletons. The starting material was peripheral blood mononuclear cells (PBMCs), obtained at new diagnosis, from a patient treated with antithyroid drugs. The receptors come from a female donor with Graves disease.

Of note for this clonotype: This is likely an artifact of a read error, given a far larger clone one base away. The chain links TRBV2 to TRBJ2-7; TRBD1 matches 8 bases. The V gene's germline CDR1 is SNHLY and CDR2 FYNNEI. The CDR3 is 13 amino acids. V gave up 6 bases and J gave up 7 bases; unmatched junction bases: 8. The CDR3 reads CASSLDRDNEQYF. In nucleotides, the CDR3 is TGTGCCAGCAGCTTGGACAGGGACAATGAGCAGTACTTC.

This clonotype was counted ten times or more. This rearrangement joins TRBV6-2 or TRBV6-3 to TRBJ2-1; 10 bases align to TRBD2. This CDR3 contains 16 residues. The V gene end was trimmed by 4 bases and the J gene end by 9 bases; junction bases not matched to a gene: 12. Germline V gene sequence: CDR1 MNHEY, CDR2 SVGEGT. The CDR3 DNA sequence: TGTGCCAGCAGTTGGCCTACAGCTAGCGGGAGACTTGAGCAGTTCTTC. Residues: CASSWPTASGRLEQFF.

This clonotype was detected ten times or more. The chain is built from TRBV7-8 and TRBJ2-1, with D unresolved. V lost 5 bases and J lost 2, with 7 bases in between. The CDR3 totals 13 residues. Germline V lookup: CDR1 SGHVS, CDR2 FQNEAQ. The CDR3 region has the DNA TGTGCCAGCAGCATCGGGCCCTACAATGAGCAGTTCTTC. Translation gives CASSIGPYNEQFF. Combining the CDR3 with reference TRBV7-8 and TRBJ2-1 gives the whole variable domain GAGVSQSPRYKVAKRGQDVALRCDPISGHVSLFWYQQALGQGPEFLTYFQNEAQLDKSGLPSDRFFAERPEGSVSTLKIQRTQQEDSAVYLCASSIGPYNEQFFGPGTRLTVL.

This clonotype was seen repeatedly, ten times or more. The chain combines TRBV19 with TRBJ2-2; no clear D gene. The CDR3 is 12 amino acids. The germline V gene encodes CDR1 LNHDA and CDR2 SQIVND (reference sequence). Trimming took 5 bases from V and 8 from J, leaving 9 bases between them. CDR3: CASSADWGELFF. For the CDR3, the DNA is TGTGCCAGTAGTGCCGACTGGGGGGAGCTGTTTTTT.

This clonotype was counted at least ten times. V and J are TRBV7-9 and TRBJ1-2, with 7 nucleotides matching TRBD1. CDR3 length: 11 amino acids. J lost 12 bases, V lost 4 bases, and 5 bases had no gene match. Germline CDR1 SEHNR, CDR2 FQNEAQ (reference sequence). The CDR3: CASSSEGAHTF. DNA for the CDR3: TGTGCCAGCAGCTCCGAGGGGGCGCACACCTTC.

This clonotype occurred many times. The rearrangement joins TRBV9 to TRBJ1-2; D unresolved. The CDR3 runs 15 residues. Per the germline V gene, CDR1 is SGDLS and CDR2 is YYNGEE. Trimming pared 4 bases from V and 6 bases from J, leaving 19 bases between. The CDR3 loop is CASSRSSHKEDGYTF. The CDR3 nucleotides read TGTGCCAGCAGCCGTTCCTCCCACAAAGAGGATGGCTACACCTTC.

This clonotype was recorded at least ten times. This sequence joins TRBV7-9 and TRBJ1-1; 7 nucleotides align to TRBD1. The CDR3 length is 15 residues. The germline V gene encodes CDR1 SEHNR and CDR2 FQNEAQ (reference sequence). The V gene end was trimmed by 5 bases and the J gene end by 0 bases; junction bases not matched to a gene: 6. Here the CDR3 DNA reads TGTGCCAGCAGCGTCCCGGGACAGATGAACACTGAAGCTTTCTTT. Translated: CASSVPGQMNTEAFF. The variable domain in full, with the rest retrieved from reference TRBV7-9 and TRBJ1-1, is DTGVSQNPRHKITKRGQNVTFRCDPISEHNRLYWYRQTLGQGPEFLTYFQNEAQLEKSRLLSDRFSAERPKGSFSTLEIQRTEQGDSAMYLCASSVPGQMNTEAFFGQGTRLTVV.

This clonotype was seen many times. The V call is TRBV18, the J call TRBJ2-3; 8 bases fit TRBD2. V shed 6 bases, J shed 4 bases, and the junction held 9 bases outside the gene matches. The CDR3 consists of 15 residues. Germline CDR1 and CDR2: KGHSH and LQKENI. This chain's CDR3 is CASSPGLEGSDTQYF. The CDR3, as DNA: TGTGCCAGCTCGCCGGGACTAGAGGGCTCAGATACGCAGTATTTT.

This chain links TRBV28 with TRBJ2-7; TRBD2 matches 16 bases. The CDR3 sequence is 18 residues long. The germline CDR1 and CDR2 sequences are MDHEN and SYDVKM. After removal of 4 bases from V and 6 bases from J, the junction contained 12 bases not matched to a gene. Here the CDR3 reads CASSYQGLAGGPWGEQYF. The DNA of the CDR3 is TGTGCCAGCAGTTACCAGGGACTAGCGGGAGGGCCCTGGGGCGAGCAGTACTTC.

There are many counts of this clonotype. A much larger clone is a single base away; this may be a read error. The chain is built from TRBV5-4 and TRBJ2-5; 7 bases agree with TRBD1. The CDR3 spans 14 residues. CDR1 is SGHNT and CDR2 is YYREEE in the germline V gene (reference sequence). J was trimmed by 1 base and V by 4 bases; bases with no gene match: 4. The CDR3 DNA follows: TGTGCCAGCAGCCTGGGACAGATCCAAGAGACCCAGTACTTC. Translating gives CASSLGQIQETQYF.

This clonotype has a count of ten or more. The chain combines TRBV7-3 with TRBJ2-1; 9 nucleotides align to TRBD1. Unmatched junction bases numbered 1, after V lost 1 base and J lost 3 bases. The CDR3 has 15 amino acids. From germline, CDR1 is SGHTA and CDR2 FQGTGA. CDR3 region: CASSLRGQGYNEQFF. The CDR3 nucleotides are TGTGCCAGCAGCTTAAGGGGACAGGGCTACAATGAGCAGTTCTTC.

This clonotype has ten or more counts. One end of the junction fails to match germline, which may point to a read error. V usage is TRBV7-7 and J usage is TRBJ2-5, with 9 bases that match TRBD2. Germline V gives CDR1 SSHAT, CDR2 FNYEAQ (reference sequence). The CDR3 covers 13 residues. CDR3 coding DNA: TGTGCTAGCAGCTTAGGGGCTAGCGGGGCCCAGTACTTC. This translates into CASSLGASGAQYF. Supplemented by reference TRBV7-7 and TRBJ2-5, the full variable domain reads GAGVSQSPRYKVTKRGQDVTLRCDPISSHATLYWYQQALGQGPEFLTYFNYEAQPDKSGLPSDRFSAERPEGSISTLTIQRTEQRDSAMYRCASSLGASGAQYFGPGTRLLVL.

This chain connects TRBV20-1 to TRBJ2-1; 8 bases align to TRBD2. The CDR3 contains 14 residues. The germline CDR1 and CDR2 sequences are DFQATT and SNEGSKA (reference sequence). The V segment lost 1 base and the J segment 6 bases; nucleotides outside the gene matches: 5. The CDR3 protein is CSARAGGPGNEQFF. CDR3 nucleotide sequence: TGCAGTGCTAGAGCGGGAGGGCCCGGCAATGAGCAGTTCTTC.

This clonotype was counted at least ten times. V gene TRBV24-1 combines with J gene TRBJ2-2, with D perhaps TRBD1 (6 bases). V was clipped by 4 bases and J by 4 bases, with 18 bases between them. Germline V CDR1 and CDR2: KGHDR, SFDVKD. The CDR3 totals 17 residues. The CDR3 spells CATSEGTGNKGTGELFF. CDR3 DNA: TGTGCCACCAGTGAGGGTACAGGGAATAAGGGCACCGGGGAGCTGTTTTTT.

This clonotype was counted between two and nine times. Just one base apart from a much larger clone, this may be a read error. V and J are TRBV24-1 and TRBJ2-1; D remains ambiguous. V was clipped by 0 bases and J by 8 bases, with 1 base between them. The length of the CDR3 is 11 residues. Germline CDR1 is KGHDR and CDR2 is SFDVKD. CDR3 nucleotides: TGTGCCACCAGTGATTTGGATGAGCAGTTCTTC. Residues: CATSDLDEQFF.

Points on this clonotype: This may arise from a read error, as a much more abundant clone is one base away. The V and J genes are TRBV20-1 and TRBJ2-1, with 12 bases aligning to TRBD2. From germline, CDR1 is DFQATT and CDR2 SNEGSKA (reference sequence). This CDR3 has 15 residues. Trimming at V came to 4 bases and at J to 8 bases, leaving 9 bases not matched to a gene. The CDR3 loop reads CSAKATSGSPHEQFF. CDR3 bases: TGCAGTGCTAAAGCGACTAGCGGGAGCCCCCATGAGCAGTTCTTC.

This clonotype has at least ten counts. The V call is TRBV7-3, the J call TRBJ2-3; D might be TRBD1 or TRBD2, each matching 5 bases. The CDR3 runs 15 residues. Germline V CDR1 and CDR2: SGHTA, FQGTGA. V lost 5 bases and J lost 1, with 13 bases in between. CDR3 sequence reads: CASSRGPHRTDTQYF. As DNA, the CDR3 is TGTGCCAGCAGCCGGGGACCCCATCGCACAGATACGCAGTATTTT.

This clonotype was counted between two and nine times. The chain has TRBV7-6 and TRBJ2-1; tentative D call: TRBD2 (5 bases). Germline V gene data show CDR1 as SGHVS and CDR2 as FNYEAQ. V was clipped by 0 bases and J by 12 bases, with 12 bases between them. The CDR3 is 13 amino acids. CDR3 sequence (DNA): TGTGCCAGCAGCTTAGCAGGAGCGGAACGGCAGTTCTTC. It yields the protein CASSLAGAERQFF.

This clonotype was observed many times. CDR3 loop: CASSILREMNTEAFF. DNA of the CDR3: TGTGCCAGTAGTATACTGAGGGAAATGAACACTGAAGCTTTCTTT. The chain recombines TRBV19 with TRBJ1-1; D gene ambiguous. Germline V gene data show CDR1 as LNHDA and CDR2 as SQIVND (reference sequence). The CDR3 length is 15 residues. Trimming cost V 2 bases and J 0 bases, with 10 bases left between them.

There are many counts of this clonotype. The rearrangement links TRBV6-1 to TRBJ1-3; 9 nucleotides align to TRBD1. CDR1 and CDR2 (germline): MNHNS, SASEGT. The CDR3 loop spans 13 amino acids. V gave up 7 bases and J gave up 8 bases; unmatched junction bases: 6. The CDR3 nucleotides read TGTGCCAGCATATCACAGGGGGCAGACACCATATATTTT. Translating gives CASISQGADTIYF.